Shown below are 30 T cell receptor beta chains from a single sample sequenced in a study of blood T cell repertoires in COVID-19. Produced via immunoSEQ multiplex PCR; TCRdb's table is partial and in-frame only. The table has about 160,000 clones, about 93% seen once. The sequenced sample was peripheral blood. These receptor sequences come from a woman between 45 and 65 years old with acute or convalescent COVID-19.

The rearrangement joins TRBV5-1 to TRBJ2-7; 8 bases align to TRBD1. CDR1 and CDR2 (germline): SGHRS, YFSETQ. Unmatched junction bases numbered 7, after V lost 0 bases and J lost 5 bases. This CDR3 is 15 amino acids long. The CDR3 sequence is CASSLALQGADEQYF. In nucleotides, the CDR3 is TGCGCCAGCAGCTTGGCCCTGCAGGGGGCCGACGAGCAGTACTTC.

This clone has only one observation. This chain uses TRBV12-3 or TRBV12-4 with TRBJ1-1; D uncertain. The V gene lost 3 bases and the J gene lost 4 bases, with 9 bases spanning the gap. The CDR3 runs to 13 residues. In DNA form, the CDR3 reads TGTGCCAGCAGTTTGGAGAGGAGCACTGAAGCTTTCTTT. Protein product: CASSLERSTEAFF.

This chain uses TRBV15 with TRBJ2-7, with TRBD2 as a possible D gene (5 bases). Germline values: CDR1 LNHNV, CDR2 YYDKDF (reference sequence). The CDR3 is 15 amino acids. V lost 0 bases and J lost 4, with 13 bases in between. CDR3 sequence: CATSRDGAAIYEQYF. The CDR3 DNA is TGTGCCACCAGCAGAGACGGAGCGGCGATTTACGAGCAGTACTTC.

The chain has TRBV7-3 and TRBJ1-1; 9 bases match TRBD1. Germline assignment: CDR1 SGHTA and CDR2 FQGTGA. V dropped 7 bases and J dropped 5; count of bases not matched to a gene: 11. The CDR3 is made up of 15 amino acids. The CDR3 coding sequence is TGTGCCAGCACTGTGACAGGGGGTAGCGGGACTGAAGCTTTCTTT. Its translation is CASTVTGGSGTEAFF. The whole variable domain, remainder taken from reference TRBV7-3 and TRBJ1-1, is GAGVSQTPSNKVTEKGKYVELRCDPISGHTALYWYRQSLGQGPEFLIYFQGTGAADDSGLPNDRFFAVRPEGSVSTLKIQRTERGDSAVYLCASTVTGGSGTEAFFGQGTRLTVV.

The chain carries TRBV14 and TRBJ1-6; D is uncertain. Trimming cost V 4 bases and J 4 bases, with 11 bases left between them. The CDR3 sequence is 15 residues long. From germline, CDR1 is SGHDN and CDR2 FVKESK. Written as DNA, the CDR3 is TGTGCCAGCAGCCGACTACAGCGTTATAATTCACCCCTCCACTTT. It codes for CASSRLQRYNSPLHF.

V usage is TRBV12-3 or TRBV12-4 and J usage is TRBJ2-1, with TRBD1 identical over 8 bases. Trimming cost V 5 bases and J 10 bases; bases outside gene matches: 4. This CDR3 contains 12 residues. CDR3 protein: CASSDRGFEQFF. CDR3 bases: TGTGCCAGCAGTGACAGGGGTTTCGAGCAGTTCTTC.

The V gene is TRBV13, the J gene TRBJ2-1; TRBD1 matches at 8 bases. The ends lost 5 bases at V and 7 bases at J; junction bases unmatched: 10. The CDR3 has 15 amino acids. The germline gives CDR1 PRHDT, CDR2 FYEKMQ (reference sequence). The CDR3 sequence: CASSPFGQGGNEQFF. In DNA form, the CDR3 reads TGTGCCAGCAGCCCCTTTGGACAGGGTGGGAATGAGCAGTTCTTC.

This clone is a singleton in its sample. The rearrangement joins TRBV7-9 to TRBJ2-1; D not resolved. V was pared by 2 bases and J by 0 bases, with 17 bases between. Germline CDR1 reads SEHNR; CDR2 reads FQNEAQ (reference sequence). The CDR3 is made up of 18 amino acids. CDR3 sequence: CASSLPPDSSGSYNEQFF. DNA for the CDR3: TGTGCCAGCAGCTTACCTCCGGATAGCTCCGGCTCCTACAATGAGCAGTTCTTC.

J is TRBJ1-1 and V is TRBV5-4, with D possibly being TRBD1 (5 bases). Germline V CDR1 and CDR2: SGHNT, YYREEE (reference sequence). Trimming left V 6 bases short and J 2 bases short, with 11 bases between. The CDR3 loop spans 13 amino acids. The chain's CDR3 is CASNSQANTEAFF. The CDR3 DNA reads TGTGCCAGCAATTCACAGGCCAACACTGAAGCTTTCTTT.

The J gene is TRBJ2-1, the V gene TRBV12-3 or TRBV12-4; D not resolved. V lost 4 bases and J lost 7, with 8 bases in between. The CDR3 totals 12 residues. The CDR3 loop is CASSSLENEQFF. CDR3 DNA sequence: TGTGCCAGCAGTTCTCTAGAGAATGAGCAGTTCTTC.

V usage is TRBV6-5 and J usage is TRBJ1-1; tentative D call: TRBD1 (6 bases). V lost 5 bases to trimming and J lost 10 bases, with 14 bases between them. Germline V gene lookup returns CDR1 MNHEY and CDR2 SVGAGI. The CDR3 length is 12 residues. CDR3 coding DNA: TGTGCCAGCAGTATACAGGGATCGGCAGCTTTCTTT. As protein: CASSIQGSAAFF.

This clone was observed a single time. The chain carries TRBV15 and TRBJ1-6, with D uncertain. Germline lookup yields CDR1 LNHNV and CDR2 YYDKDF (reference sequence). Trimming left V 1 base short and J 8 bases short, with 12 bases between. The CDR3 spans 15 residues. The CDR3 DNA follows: TGTGCCACCAGCAGAGGAAATAGACAAGATTCACCCCTCCACTTT. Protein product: CATSRGNRQDSPLHF.

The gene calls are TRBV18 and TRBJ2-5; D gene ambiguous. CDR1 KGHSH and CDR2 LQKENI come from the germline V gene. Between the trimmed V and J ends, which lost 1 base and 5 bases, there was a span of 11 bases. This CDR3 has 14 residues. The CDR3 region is CASSPLARGETQYF. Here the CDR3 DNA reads TGTGCCAGCTCACCACTAGCCCGTGGGGAGACCCAGTACTTC.

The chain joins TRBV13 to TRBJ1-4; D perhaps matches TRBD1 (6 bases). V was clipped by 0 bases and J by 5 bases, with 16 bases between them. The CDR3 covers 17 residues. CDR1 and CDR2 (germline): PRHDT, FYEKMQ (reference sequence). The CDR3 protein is CASSLGPPGQRNEKLFF. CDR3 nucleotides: TGTGCCAGCAGCTTAGGACCCCCAGGACAGAGGAATGAAAAACTGTTTTTT.

CDR3 coding DNA: TGTGCCAGCAGTTTTATGGCCCGGAACACTGAAGCTTTCTTT. Amino acids: CASSFMARNTEAFF. The chain joins TRBV28 to TRBJ1-1; D remains unclear. This CDR3 comprises 14 residues. Trimming cost V 3 bases and J 1 base, with 9 bases left between them. CDR1 and CDR2 (germline): MDHEN, SYDVKM. Full variable domain (remainder filled in from reference TRBV28 and TRBJ1-1): DVKVTQSSRYLVKRTGEKVFLECVQDMDHENMFWYRQDPGLGLRLIYFSYDVKMKEKGDIPEGYSVSREKKERFSLILESASTNQTSMYLCASSFMARNTEAFFGQGTRLTVV.

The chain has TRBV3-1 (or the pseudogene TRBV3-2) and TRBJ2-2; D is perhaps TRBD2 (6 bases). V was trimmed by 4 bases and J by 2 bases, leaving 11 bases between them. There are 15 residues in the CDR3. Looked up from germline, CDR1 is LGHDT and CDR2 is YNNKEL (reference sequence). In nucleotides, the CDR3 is TGTGCCAGCAGCCCCCGACTAGACAACACCGGGGAGCTGTTTTTT. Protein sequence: CASSPRLDNTGELFF.

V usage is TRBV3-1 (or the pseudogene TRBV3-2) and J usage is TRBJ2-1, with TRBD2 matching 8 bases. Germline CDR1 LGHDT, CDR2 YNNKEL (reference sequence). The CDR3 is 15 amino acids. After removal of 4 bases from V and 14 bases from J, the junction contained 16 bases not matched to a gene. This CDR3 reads CASSPKIIDQREKFF. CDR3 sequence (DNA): TGTGCCAGCAGCCCCAAGATCATTGACCAGCGGGAGAAGTTCTTC.

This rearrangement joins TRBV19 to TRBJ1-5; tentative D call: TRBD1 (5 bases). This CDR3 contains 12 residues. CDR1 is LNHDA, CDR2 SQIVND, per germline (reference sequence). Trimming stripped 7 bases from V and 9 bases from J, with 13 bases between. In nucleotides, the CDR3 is TGTGCCAGTATGACAGCTCGTGGGCCCCAGCATTTT. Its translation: CASMTARGPQHF.

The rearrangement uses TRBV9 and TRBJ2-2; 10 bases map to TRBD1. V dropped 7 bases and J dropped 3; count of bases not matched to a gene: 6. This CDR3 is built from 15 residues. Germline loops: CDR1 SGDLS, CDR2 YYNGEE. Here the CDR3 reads CASAGDRGDTGELFF. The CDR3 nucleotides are TGTGCCAGCGCGGGGGACAGGGGAGACACCGGGGAGCTGTTTTTT.

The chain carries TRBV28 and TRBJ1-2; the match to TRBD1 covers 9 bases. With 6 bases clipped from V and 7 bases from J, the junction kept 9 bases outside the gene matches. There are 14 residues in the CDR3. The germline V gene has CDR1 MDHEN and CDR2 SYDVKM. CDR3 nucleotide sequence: TGTGCCAGCAGGCCACCGGGACAGGGTCCTGGCTACACCTTC. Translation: CASRPPGQGPGYTF.

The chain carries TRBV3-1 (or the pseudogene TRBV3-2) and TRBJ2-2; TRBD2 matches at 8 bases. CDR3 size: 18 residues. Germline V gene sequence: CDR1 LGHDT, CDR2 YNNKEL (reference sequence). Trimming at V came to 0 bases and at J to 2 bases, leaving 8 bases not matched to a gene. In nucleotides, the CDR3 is TGTGCCAGCAGCCAAGACCGGACTAGCCCACCCAACACCGGGGAGCTGTTTTTT. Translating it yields CASSQDRTSPPNTGELFF.

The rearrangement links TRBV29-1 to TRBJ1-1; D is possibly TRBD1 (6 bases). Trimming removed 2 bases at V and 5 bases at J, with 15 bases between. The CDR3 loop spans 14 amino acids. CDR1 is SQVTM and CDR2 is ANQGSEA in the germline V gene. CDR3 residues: CSVENQGRLTEAFF. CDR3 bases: TGCAGCGTTGAAAACCAGGGGCGACTAACTGAAGCTTTCTTT.

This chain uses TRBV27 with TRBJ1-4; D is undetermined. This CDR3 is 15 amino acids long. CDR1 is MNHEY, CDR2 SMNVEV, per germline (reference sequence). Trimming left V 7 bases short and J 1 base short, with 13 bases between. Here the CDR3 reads CASIPGLVTNEKLFF. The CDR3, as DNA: TGTGCCAGCATCCCGGGGTTGGTAACTAATGAAAAACTGTTTTTT. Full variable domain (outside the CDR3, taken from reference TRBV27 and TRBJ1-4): EAQVTQNPRYLITVTGKKLTVTCSQNMNHEYMSWYRQDPGLGLRQIYYSMNVEVTDKGDVPEGYKVSRKEKRNFPLILESPSPNQTSLYFCASIPGLVTNEKLFFGSGTQLSVL.

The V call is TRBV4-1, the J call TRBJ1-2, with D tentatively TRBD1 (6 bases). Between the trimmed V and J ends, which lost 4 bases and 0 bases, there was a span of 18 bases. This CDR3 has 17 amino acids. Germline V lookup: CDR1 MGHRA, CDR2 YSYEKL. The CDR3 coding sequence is TGCGCCAGCAGCCCTATACATACAGGGACAACTAACTATGGCTACACCTTC. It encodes CASSPIHTGTTNYGYTF.

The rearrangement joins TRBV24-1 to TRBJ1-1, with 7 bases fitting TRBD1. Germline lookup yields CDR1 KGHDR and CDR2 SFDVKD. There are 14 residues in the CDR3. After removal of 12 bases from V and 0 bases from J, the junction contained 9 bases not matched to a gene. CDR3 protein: CAPITGTVNTEAFF. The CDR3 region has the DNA TGTGCCCCCATAACCGGGACAGTGAACACTGAAGCTTTCTTT.

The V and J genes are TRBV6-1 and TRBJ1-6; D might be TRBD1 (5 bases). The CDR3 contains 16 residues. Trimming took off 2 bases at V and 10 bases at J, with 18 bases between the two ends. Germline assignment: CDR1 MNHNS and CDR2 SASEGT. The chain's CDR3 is CASSEIGAGIKSPLHF. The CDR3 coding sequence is TGTGCCAGCAGTGAAATAGGAGCAGGGATAAAATCACCCCTCCACTTT.

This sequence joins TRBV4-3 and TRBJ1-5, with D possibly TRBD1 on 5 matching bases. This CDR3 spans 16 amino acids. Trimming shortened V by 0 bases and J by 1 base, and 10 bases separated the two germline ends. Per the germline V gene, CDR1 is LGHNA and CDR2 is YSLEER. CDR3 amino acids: CASSQDRAGSNQPQHF. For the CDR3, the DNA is TGCGCCAGCAGCCAAGATAGGGCAGGGAGCAATCAGCCCCAGCATTTT.

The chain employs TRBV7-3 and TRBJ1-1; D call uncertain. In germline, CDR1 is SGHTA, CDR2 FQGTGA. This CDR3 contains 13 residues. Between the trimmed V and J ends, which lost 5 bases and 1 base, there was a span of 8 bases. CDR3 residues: CASSEQPNTEAFF. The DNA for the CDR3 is TGTGCCAGCAGCGAACAGCCGAACACTGAAGCTTTCTTT.

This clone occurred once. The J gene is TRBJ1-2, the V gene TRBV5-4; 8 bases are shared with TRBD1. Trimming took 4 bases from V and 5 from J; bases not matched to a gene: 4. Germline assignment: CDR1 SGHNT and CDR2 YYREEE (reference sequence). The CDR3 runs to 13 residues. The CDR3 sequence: CASSRTGTYGYTF. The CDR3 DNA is TGTGCCAGCAGCCGGACAGGGACATATGGCTACACCTTC. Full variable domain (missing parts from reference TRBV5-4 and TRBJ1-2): ETGVTQSPTHLIKTRGQQVTLRCSSQSGHNTVSWYQQALGQGPQFIFQYYREEENGRGNFPPRFSGLQFPNYSSELNVNALELDDSALYLCASSRTGTYGYTFGSGTRLTVV.

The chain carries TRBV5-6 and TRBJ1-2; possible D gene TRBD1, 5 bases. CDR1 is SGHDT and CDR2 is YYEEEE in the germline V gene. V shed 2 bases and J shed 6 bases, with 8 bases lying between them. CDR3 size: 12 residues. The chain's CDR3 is CASSFGGNGYTF. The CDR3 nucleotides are TGTGCCAGCAGCTTCGGGGGGAATGGCTACACCTTC. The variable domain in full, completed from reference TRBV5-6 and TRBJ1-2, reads DAGVTQSPTHLIKTRGQQVTLRCSPKSGHDTVSWYQQALGQGPQFIFQYYEEEERQRGNFPDRFSGHQFPNYSSELNVNALLLGDSALYLCASSFGGNGYTFGSGTRLTVV.